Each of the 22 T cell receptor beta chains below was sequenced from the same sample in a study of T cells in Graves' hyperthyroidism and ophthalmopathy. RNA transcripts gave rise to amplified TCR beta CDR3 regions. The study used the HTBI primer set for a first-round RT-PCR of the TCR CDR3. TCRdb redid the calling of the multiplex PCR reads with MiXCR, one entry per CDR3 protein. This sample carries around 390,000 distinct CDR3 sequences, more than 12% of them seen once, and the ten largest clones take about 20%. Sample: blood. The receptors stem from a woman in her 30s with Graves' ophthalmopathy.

The CDR3 nucleotides read TGTGCCAGTAGGCTCCGGGACGGCAATTCACCCCTCCACTTT. This encodes CASRLRDGNSPLHF. The genes are TRBV19 and TRBJ1-6; the D gene is possibly TRBD1 (5 bases). V was trimmed by 6 bases and J by 7 bases, leaving 13 bases between them. The CDR3 loop spans 14 amino acids. From germline, CDR1 is LNHDA and CDR2 SQIVND (reference sequence).

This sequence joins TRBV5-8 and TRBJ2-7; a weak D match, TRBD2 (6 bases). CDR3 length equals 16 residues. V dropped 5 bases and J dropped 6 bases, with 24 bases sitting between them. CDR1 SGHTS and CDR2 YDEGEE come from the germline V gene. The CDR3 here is CASSPSPAGGVFEQYF. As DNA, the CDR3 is TGTGCCAGCAGTCCCAGTCCGGCCGGAGGGGTCTTCGAGCAGTACTTC.

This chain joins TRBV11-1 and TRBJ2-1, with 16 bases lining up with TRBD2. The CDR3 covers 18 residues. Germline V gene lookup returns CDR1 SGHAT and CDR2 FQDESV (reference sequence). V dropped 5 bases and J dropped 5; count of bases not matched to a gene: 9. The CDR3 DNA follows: TGTGCCAGCAGCCTAGGGACTAGCGGGGGGGCCCGGAACAATGAGCAGTTCTTC. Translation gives CASSLGTSGGARNNEQFF.

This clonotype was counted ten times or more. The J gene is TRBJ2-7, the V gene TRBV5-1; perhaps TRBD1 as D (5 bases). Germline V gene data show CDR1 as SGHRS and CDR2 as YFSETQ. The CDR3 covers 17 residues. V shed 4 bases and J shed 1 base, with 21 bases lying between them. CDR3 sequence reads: CASSPGVRTRLSYEQYF. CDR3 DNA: TGCGCCAGCAGCCCTGGGGTCAGGACACGCTTATCCTACGAGCAGTACTTC.

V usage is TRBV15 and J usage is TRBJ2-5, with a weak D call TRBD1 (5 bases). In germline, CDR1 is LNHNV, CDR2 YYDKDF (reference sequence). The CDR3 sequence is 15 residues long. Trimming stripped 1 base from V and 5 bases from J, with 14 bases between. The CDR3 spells CATSRVTGFWETQYF. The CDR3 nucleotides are TGTGCCACCAGCAGAGTTACAGGCTTTTGGGAGACCCAGTACTTC.

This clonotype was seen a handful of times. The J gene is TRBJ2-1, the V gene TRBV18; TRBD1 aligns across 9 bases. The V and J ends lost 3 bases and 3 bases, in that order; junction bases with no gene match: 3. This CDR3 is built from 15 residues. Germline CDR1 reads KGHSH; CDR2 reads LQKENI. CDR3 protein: CASSPGQGNYNEQFF. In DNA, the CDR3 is TGTGCCAGCTCACCGGGACAGGGCAACTACAATGAGCAGTTCTTC.

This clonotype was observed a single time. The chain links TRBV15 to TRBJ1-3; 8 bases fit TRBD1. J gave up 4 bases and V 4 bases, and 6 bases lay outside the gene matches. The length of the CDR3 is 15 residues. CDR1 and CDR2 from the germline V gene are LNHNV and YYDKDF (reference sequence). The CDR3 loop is CATSTGQGSGNTIYF. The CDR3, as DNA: TGTGCCACCAGCACCGGACAGGGATCGGGAAACACCATATATTTT.

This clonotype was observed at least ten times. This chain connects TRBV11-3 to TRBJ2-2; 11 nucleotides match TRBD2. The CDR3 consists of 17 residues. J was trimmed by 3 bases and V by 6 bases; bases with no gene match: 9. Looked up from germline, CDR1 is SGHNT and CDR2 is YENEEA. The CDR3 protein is CASSRSGGALDTGELFF. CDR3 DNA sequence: TGTGCCAGCAGTCGTAGCGGGGGGGCCTTGGACACCGGGGAGCTGTTTTTT.

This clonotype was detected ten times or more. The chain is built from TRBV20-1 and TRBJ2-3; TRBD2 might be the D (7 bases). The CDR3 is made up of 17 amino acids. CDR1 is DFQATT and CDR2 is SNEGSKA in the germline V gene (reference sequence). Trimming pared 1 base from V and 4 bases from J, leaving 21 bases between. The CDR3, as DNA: TGCAGTGCTAGAGGTCCTGGGAGGGGGGGGCTGGCAGATACGCAGTATTTT. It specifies CSARGPGRGGLADTQYF.

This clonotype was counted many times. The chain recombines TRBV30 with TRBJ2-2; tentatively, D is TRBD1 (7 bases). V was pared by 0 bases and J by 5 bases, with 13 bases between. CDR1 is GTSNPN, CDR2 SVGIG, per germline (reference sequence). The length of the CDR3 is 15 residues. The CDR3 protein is CAWSVRAGGTGELFF. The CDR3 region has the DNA TGTGCCTGGAGTGTAAGGGCAGGGGGGACCGGGGAGCTGTTTTTT.

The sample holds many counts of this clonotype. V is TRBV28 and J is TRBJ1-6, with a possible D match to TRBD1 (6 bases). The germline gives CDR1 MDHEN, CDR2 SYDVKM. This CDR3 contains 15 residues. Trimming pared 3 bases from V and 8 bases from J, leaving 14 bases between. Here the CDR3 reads CASSLERGFDSPLHF. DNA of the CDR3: TGTGCCAGCAGTTTGGAGAGGGGGTTCGATTCACCCCTCCACTTT.

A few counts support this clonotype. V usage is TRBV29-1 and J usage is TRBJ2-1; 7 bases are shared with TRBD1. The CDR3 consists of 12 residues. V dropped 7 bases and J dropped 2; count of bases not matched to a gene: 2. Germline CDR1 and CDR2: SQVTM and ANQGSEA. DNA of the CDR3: TGCAGCGGTGGGACAGCCTACAATGAGCAGTTCTTC. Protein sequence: CSGGTAYNEQFF.

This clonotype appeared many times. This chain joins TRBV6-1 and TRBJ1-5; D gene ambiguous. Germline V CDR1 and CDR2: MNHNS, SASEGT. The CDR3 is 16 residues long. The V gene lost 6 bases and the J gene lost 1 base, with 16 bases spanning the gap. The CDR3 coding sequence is TGTGCCAGCAGCTCCGGTCCCAATGCCAGCAATCAGCCCCAGCATTTT. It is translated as CASSSGPNASNQPQHF.

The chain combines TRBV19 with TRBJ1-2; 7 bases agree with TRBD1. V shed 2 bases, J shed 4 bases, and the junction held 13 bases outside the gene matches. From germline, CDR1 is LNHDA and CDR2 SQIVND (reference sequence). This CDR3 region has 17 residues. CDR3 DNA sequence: TGTGCCAGTAGTATATTTCCCCTGGACAGGCTTGCCTATGGCTACACCTTC. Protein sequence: CASSIFPLDRLAYGYTF.

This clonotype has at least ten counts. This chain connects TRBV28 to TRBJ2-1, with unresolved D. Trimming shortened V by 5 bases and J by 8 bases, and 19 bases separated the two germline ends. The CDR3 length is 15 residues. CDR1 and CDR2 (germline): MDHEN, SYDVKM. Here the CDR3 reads CASSLGASFAYEQFF. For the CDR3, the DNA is TGTGCCAGCAGTCTGGGTGCCAGTTTCGCTTATGAGCAGTTCTTC.

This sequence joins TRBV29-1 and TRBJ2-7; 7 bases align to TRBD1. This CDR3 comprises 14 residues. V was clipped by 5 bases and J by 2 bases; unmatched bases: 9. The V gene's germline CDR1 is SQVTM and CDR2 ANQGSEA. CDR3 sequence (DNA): TGCAGCGTTTACTGGACAGGTGAACCCTACGAGCAGTACTTC. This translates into CSVYWTGEPYEQYF.

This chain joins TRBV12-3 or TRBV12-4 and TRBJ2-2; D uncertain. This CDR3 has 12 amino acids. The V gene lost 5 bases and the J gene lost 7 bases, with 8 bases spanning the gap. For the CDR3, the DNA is TGTGCCAGCAGTGTGCTGGACGGGGAGCTGTTTTTT. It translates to CASSVLDGELFF.

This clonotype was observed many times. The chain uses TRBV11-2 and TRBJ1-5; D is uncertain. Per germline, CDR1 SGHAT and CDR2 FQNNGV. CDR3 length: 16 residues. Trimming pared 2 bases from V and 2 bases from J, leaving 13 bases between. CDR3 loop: CASSLLAGYGNQPQHF. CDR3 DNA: TGTGCCAGCAGCTTACTTGCAGGATATGGCAATCAGCCCCAGCATTTT.

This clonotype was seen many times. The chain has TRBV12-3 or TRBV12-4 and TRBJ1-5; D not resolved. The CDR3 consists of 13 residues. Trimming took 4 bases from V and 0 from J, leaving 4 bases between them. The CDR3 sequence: CASSWDSNQPQHF. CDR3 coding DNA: TGTGCCAGCAGTTGGGATAGCAATCAGCCCCAGCATTTT.

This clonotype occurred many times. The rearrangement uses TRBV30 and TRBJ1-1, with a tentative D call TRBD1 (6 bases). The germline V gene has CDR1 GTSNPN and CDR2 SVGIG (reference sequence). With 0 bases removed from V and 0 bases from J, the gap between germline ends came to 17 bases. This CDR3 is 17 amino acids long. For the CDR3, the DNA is TGTGCCTGGAGTGTACGGGGGGCCATCAGTATGAACACTGAAGCTTTCTTT. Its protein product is CAWSVRGAISMNTEAFF.

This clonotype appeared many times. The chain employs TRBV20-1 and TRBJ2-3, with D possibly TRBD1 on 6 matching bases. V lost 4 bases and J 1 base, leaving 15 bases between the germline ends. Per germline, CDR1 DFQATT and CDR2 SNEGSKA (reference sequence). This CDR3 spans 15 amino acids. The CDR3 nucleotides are TGCAGTGCTACGAGAGGGGGTGATGGCACAGATACGCAGTATTTT. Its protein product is CSATRGGDGTDTQYF.

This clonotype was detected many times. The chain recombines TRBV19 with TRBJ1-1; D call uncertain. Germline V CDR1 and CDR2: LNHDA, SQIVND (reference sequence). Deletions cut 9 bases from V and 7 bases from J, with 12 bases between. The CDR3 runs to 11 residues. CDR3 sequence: CASAIWGEAFF. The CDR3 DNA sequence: TGTGCCAGCGCAATTTGGGGTGAAGCTTTCTTT.